One sample yielded the 21 T cell receptor beta chains listed below, sequenced in a study of shared clonotypes between healthy human individuals (dated by TCRdb to about 2020). Libraries were built with the immunoSEQ multiplex PCR assay. In TCRdb, the immuneACCESS table is reduced to in-frame sequences with V and J assigned. These tables do not hold every clone; where another copy was compared, an unresolved V gene accounts for under half, and the others remain unexplained. The sample data list approximately 1.5 million clones, and 95% to 99% of these were observed just once. The top ten hold roughly 0.45% of the sample. What was sequenced was naive CD4+ T cells sorted from blood. The sample's cell subset or site, from its label and the paper: CD45RA+ positively selected. The receptor source for this set is a man aged 30 to 39 in good health.

The V gene is TRBV28, the J gene TRBJ1-5; no clear D gene. Trimming pared 1 base from V and 1 base from J, leaving 5 bases between. This CDR3 region has 14 residues. The V gene's germline CDR1 is MDHEN and CDR2 SYDVKM. The CDR3 coding sequence is TGTGCCAGCAGTTTATCTCGGAGCAATCAGCCCCAGCATTTT. As protein: CASSLSRSNQPQHF.

The chain is built from TRBV11-2 and TRBJ2-7; TRBD2 is a possible D gene (6 bases). V lost 1 base to trimming and J lost 2 bases, with 12 bases between them. Germline V gives CDR1 SGHAT, CDR2 FQNNGV. The CDR3 runs 15 residues. Here the CDR3 DNA reads TGTGCCAGCAGCTTAGGACGACTAGTCGCCTACGAGCAGTACTTC. Encoded protein: CASSLGRLVAYEQYF.

V is TRBV6-5 and J is TRBJ2-7; D gene unclear. Deletions cut 7 bases from V and 5 bases from J, with 15 bases between. Germline V gene data show CDR1 as MNHEY and CDR2 as SVGAGI. This CDR3 comprises 13 residues. The CDR3 coding sequence is TGTGCCAGCAAGTGGACCTTTGACGACGAGCAGTACTTC. Translated, it gives CASKWTFDDEQYF.

The chain is built from TRBV20-1 and TRBJ2-1; D gene unclear. Germline lookup yields CDR1 DFQATT and CDR2 SNEGSKA (reference sequence). V lost 0 bases and J lost 7, with 1 base in between. The CDR3 has 10 residues. CDR3 region: CSARENEQFF. In nucleotides, the CDR3 is TGCAGTGCTAGAGAGAATGAGCAGTTCTTC.

The count of this clone is one. The genes are TRBV5-1 and TRBJ2-5, with D uncertain. CDR3 length equals 14 residues. Trimming took 0 bases from V and 1 from J, leaving 7 bases between them. Germline V CDR1 and CDR2: SGHRS, YFSETQ. CDR3 sequence (DNA): TGCGCCAGCAGCTTGGCCGATGGCCAAGAGACCCAGTACTTC. Encoded protein: CASSLADGQETQYF.

This rearrangement joins TRBV27 to TRBJ2-7, with a weak D call TRBD2 (5 bases). CDR3 length equals 12 residues. Looked up from germline, CDR1 is MNHEY and CDR2 is SMNVEV (reference sequence). V shed 9 bases and J shed 0 bases, with 9 bases lying between them. CDR3 DNA sequence: TGTGCCAGTTCCGGGGACTCCTACGAGCAGTACTTC. Residues: CASSGDSYEQYF.

The chain joins TRBV18 to TRBJ2-5; perhaps TRBD1 as D (5 bases). This CDR3 region has 14 residues. CDR1 and CDR2 from the germline V gene are KGHSH and LQKENI. Trimming stripped 0 bases from V and 5 bases from J, with 10 bases between. The CDR3 is CASSPPARAETQYF. In nucleotides, the CDR3 is TGTGCCAGCTCACCACCTGCCAGGGCGGAGACCCAGTACTTC.

The V and J genes are TRBV27 and TRBJ2-1; D remains ambiguous. Germline V gives CDR1 MNHEY, CDR2 SMNVEV (reference sequence). This CDR3 has 16 residues. Trimming stripped 4 bases from V and 5 bases from J, with 18 bases between. Here the CDR3 reads CASSSPTVMWDNEQFF. The CDR3 DNA follows: TGTGCCAGCAGTTCCCCGACGGTTATGTGGGACAATGAGCAGTTCTTC.

The chain carries TRBV4-1 and TRBJ1-4; possibly TRBD1 for D (5 bases). V lost 2 bases and J 5 bases, leaving 15 bases between the germline ends. Germline V gene data show CDR1 as MGHRA and CDR2 as YSYEKL. This CDR3 spans 16 amino acids. The CDR3 reads CASSQIRQFPNEKLFF. For the CDR3, the DNA is TGCGCCAGCAGCCAAATCCGACAGTTCCCAAATGAAAAACTGTTTTTT.

V and J are TRBV5-1 and TRBJ2-5, with D perhaps assigned TRBD1 or TRBD2 (5 bases each). CDR3 length equals 14 residues. Trimming shortened V by 2 bases and J by 0 bases, and 8 bases separated the two germline ends. The germline CDR1 and CDR2 sequences are SGHRS and YFSETQ. The CDR3 DNA follows: TGCGCCAGCAGCTTTGTGGGGGACCAAGAGACCCAGTACTTC. It translates to CASSFVGDQETQYF. Full variable domain (outside the CDR3, taken from reference TRBV5-1 and TRBJ2-5): KAGVTQTPRYLIKTRGQQVTLSCSPISGHRSVSWYQQTPGQGLQFLFEYFSETQRNKGNFPGRFSGRQFSNSRSEMNVSTLELGDSALYLCASSFVGDQETQYFGPGTRLLVL.

This chain links TRBV9 with TRBJ2-1, with D tentatively TRBD2 (5 bases). The CDR3 contains 17 residues. V lost 0 bases and J lost 8, with 21 bases in between. Germline V CDR1 and CDR2: SGDLS, YYNGEE. CDR3 nucleotides: TGTGCCAGCAGCGTAGCTCCCCCGGGGTCGTCCTGGGATGAGCAGTTCTTC. Its protein product is CASSVAPPGSSWDEQFF.

This sequence joins TRBV7-2 and TRBJ2-1; D not certain. This CDR3 has 16 amino acids. Germline CDR1 and CDR2: SGHTA and FQGNSA. Trimming cost V 0 bases and J 7 bases, with 16 bases left between them. The CDR3: CASSLALRGKENEQFF. CDR3 nucleotides: TGTGCCAGCAGCTTAGCGCTCCGTGGGAAAGAGAATGAGCAGTTCTTC.

The chain combines TRBV28 with TRBJ2-1; 8 positions agree with TRBD2. CDR3 length equals 14 residues. The V gene's germline CDR1 is MDHEN and CDR2 SYDVKM. The junction had 6 bases not matched to a gene; V was cut back by 7 bases and J by 4 bases. CDR3 nucleotides: TGTGCCAGCACGGCGGGGGGAGGTTACAATGAGCAGTTCTTC. This encodes CASTAGGGYNEQFF.

This rearrangement joins TRBV28 to TRBJ2-1; TRBD2 matches at 15 bases. The germline V gene encodes CDR1 MDHEN and CDR2 SYDVKM. This CDR3 region has 16 residues. Germline trimming cut 6 bases from V and 9 bases from J; bases unmatched to any gene: 9. CDR3 sequence: CASSGLAGGPLLEQFF. The CDR3 coding sequence is TGTGCCAGCAGCGGACTAGCGGGAGGGCCCCTGCTTGAGCAGTTCTTC.

The chain carries TRBV7-9 and TRBJ2-3; D not certain. This CDR3 is built from 13 residues. Germline assignment: CDR1 SEHNR and CDR2 FQNEAQ (reference sequence). The V end was cut by 4 bases, the J end by 4 bases, with 9 bases between. DNA for the CDR3: TGTGCCAGCAGCTCTCCCCAGGCAGATACGCAGTATTTT. It encodes CASSSPQADTQYF.

The V call is TRBV21-1, the J call TRBJ1-5. TRBV21-1 is a pseudogene segment. This CDR3 has 17 residues. CDR3 residues: CASGPVDWTLRNQPQHF. The CDR3 nucleotides read TGTGCCAGCGGACCGGTAGATTGGACCCTACGTAATCAGCCCCAGCATTTT.

The chain employs TRBV5-1 and TRBJ2-2; tentative D call: TRBD1 (6 bases). CDR3 size: 12 residues. Germline V gene lookup returns CDR1 SGHRS and CDR2 YFSETQ. The V gene lost 0 bases and the J gene lost 15 bases, with 12 bases spanning the gap. CDR3 residues: CASSLDREKVFF. CDR3 DNA: TGCGCCAGCAGCTTGGACAGGGAAAAGGTGTTTTTT.

The chain couples TRBV5-1 to TRBJ2-5; 14 nucleotides match TRBD2. The trim removed 3 bases at V and 5 bases at J, leaving 9 bases unmatched. Germline V gives CDR1 SGHRS, CDR2 YFSETQ. The CDR3 sequence is 17 residues long. CDR3 sequence: CASSSPGLAGDRETQYF. CDR3 coding DNA: TGCGCCAGCAGCTCACCGGGACTAGCGGGAGATAGGGAGACCCAGTACTTC.

The chain employs TRBV6-1 and TRBJ2-7; a weak D match, TRBD2 (6 bases). The CDR3 covers 11 residues. V gave up 7 bases and J gave up 5 bases, with 9 bases separating them. CDR1 is MNHNS and CDR2 is SASEGT in the germline V gene. Here the CDR3 reads CASKLANEQYF. CDR3 sequence (DNA): TGTGCCAGCAAACTAGCTAACGAGCAGTACTTC.

The chain employs TRBV15 and TRBJ2-7; tentatively, D is TRBD1 (5 bases). Between the trimmed V and J ends, which lost 0 bases and 0 bases, there was a span of 12 bases. The CDR3 sequence is 16 residues long. Looked up from germline, CDR1 is LNHNV and CDR2 is YYDKDF (reference sequence). CDR3 in amino acids: CATSRERGSSSYEQYF. CDR3 sequence (DNA): TGTGCCACCAGCAGAGAAAGGGGTTCCAGCTCCTACGAGCAGTACTTC.

Worth noting for this clone: This sample also contains other DNA sequences that code for the same CDR3. This chain connects TRBV20-1 to TRBJ2-1; D remains ambiguous. Germline CDR1 DFQATT, CDR2 SNEGSKA (reference sequence). Trimming left V 2 bases short and J 6 bases short, with 5 bases between. This CDR3 contains 11 residues. The CDR3 protein is CSARSVNEQFF. As DNA, the CDR3 is TGCAGTGCTAGATCGGTCAATGAGCAGTTCTTC.